These 22 T cell receptor beta chains were all obtained from the same sample, sequenced in a study of blood T cell repertoires in COVID-19. Libraries were prepared by immunoSEQ multiplex PCR; TCRdb keeps only in-frame clonotypes and omits some of them. The data show under 55,000 clones, with about 85% seen just once and under 35% held by the top ten. Sample: peripheral blood. The receptor set was obtained from a woman of 80 years or more with acute or convalescent COVID-19.

By share of the sample, this clone is medium-sized. Here the CDR3 reads CASSLGLNTADTQYF. The DNA of the CDR3 is TGTGCCAGCAGCTTAGGCCTCAACACAGCAGATACGCAGTATTTT. The chain couples TRBV7-8 to TRBJ2-3, with unresolved D. V was pared by 1 base and J by 4 bases, with 12 bases between. The CDR3 is made up of 15 amino acids. CDR1 and CDR2 from the germline V gene are SGHVS and FQNEAQ.

The genes are TRBV6-4 and TRBJ1-2; D remains ambiguous. V was cut by 9 bases and J by 4 bases, with 15 bases left in between. CDR3 length equals 13 residues. In germline, CDR1 is MRHNA, CDR2 SNTAGT. CDR3 DNA sequence: TGTGCCAGATCCCCCCGGAGTTTCTATGGCTACACCTTC. This codes for CARSPRSFYGYTF.

V and J are TRBV28 and TRBJ1-1; D unresolved. CDR1 and CDR2 (germline): MDHEN, SYDVKM. V shed 2 bases and J shed 1 base, with 17 bases lying between them. The CDR3 loop spans 17 amino acids. DNA of the CDR3: TGTGCCAGCAGTTTACCCCGGGGTGCAGGCCAGAACACTGAAGCTTTCTTT. It yields the protein CASSLPRGAGQNTEAFF.

This clone was found a few times. The chain is built from TRBV24-1 and TRBJ2-1; 10 nucleotides match TRBD2. The CDR3 sequence is 18 residues long. V gave up 4 bases and J gave up 4 bases; unmatched junction bases: 12. Germline V gives CDR1 KGHDR, CDR2 SFDVKD. This CDR3 is CATSDRNPSGRSYNEQFF. In nucleotides, the CDR3 is TGTGCCACCAGTGACCGCAATCCTAGCGGGAGATCTTACAATGAGCAGTTCTTC.

This clone was recorded only once. This chain joins TRBV6-5 and TRBJ2-7, with D maybe TRBD1 (6 bases). CDR3 size: 12 residues. With 6 bases removed from V and 4 bases from J, the gap between germline ends came to 10 bases. Per germline, CDR1 MNHEY and CDR2 SVGAGI. The DNA of the CDR3 is TGTGCCAGCAGAACACAGGGATACGAGCAGTACTTC. Its protein product is CASRTQGYEQYF.

The rearrangement uses TRBV28 and TRBJ1-3, with D unclear. CDR1 MDHEN and CDR2 SYDVKM come from the germline V gene. Trimming left V 2 bases short and J 0 bases short, with 8 bases between. This CDR3 has 15 amino acids. DNA of the CDR3: TGTGCCAGCAGTTTACGCCTTAGCTCTGGAAACACCATATATTTT. It specifies CASSLRLSSGNTIYF.

This clone was observed a handful of times. This chain connects TRBV5-4 to TRBJ2-1; perhaps TRBD2 as D (6 bases). V was trimmed by 0 bases and J by 4 bases, leaving 8 bases between them. CDR1 and CDR2 from the germline V gene are SGHNT and YYREEE (reference sequence). This CDR3 has 14 amino acids. The CDR3 protein is CASSLGRDYNEQFF. In DNA form, the CDR3 reads TGTGCCAGCAGCTTGGGGAGGGATTACAATGAGCAGTTCTTC.

The chain has TRBV20-1 and TRBJ2-7; a weak D match, TRBD1 (6 bases). This CDR3 region has 11 residues. Germline V gene sequence: CDR1 DFQATT, CDR2 SNEGSKA (reference sequence). CDR3 sequence (DNA): TGCAGCGGTCAACAGGGCCCCGAGCAGTACTTC. Its translation is CSGQQGPEQYF.

The genes are TRBV27 and TRBJ2-2, with a weak D call TRBD1 (6 bases). The germline gives CDR1 MNHEY, CDR2 SMNVEV (reference sequence). V lost 3 bases, J lost 5 bases, and 13 bases lay in between. The CDR3 consists of 15 residues. The CDR3 loop reads CASSFWAGETGELFF. The CDR3 region has the DNA TGTGCCAGCAGTTTTTGGGCAGGGGAGACCGGGGAGCTGTTTTTT.

The V gene is TRBV7-9, the J gene TRBJ2-1; 9 nucleotides agree with TRBD2. Trimming took 5 bases from V and 3 from J; bases not matched to a gene: 5. CDR3 length: 15 amino acids. Germline CDR1 and CDR2: SEHNR and FQNEAQ (reference sequence). CDR3 protein: CASSLTSGHYNEQFF. CDR3 DNA sequence: TGTGCCAGCAGCCTCACTAGCGGGCACTACAATGAGCAGTTCTTC. Combining the CDR3 with reference TRBV7-9 and TRBJ2-1 gives the whole variable domain DTGVSQNPRHKITKRGQNVTFRCDPISEHNRLYWYRQTLGQGPEFLTYFQNEAQLEKSRLLSDRFSAERPKGSFSTLEIQRTEQGDSAMYLCASSLTSGHYNEQFFGPGTRLTVL.

The chain carries TRBV7-2 and TRBJ2-1, with 9 bases matching TRBD2. V was pared by 7 bases and J by 0 bases, with 4 bases of the junction left unmatched. The CDR3 is made up of 15 amino acids. Germline loops: CDR1 SGHTA, CDR2 FQGNSA. The CDR3 region is CASTISGSSYNEQFF. In DNA, the CDR3 is TGTGCCAGCACGATTAGCGGGAGCTCCTACAATGAGCAGTTCTTC.

This clone was seen a handful of times. CDR3 sequence reads: CASSYLTESSYTF. Here the CDR3 DNA reads TGTGCCAGCAGTTACCTAACGGAGAGCAGCTACACCTTC. The rearrangement uses TRBV6-5 and TRBJ1-2; D unclear. Trimming removed 2 bases from V and 9 bases from J, with 13 bases in between. The CDR3 runs 13 residues. Germline lookup yields CDR1 MNHEY and CDR2 SVGAGI.

The chain recombines TRBV6-5 with TRBJ1-1; 11 nucleotides match TRBD1. Germline CDR1 and CDR2: MNHEY and SVGAGI. The junction had 6 bases not matched to a gene; V was cut back by 5 bases and J by 4 bases. The CDR3 is 15 amino acids. In DNA form, the CDR3 reads TGTGCCAGCAGTACAACCGGGACAGGGGGCACTGAAGCTTTCTTT. This sequence encodes CASSTTGTGGTEAFF.

CDR3 coding DNA: TGTGCCAGCAAGCGATCCGGGGTCGGCTACACCTTC. Its protein is CASKRSGVGYTF. This chain links TRBV28 with TRBJ1-2; D call uncertain. Germline CDR1 reads MDHEN; CDR2 reads SYDVKM. The V end lost 7 bases, the J end lost 8 bases, and 14 bases lay between the germline ends. This CDR3 contains 12 residues.

The gene calls are TRBV27 and TRBJ1-4; maybe TRBD1 (5 bases). The germline V gene has CDR1 MNHEY and CDR2 SMNVEV (reference sequence). Trimming left V 2 bases short and J 9 bases short, with 10 bases between. The CDR3 contains 13 residues. The CDR3 DNA is TGTGCCAGCAGTTTAGGGGCGAGGAAAAAACTGTTTTTT. Protein: CASSLGARKKLFF.

The rearrangement links TRBV11-2 to TRBJ2-5, with TRBD2 matching 7 bases. V lost 1 base to trimming and J lost 4 bases; unmatched junction nucleotides: 6. The V gene's germline CDR1 is SGHAT and CDR2 FQNNGV. CDR3 length: 15 amino acids. The CDR3 here is CASSLVFAGVETQYF. Here the CDR3 DNA reads TGTGCCAGCAGCTTAGTTTTCGCGGGAGTAGAGACCCAGTACTTC. Full variable domain (rest looked up from reference TRBV11-2 and TRBJ2-5): EAGVAQSPRYKIIEKRQSVAFWCNPISGHATLYWYQQILGQGPKLLIQFQNNGVVDDSQLPKDRFSAERLKGVDSTLKIQPAKLEDSAVYLCASSLVFAGVETQYFGPGTRLLVL.

CDR3 sequence (DNA): TGTGCCAGCAGTCGAGGACTAGAAAGCTCCTACAATGAGCAGTTCTTC. Its translation is CASSRGLESSYNEQFF. V is TRBV7-9 and J is TRBJ2-1; 7 bases are shared with TRBD2. Per the germline V gene, CDR1 is SEHNR and CDR2 is FQNEAQ (reference sequence). There are 16 residues in the CDR3. Losses at the gene ends were 6 bases for V and 0 bases for J; bases not matched to a gene: 8. Filled out from reference TRBV7-9 and TRBJ2-1, the complete variable domain reads DTGVSQNPRHKITKRGQNVTFRCDPISEHNRLYWYRQTLGQGPEFLTYFQNEAQLEKSRLLSDRFSAERPKGSFSTLEIQRTEQGDSAMYLCASSRGLESSYNEQFFGPGTRLTVL.

The chain has TRBV20-1 and TRBJ2-1, with TRBD2 matching over 9 bases. CDR3 length: 17 residues. CDR1 is DFQATT and CDR2 is SNEGSKA in the germline V gene (reference sequence). The J segment lost 5 bases and the V segment lost 3 bases, leaving 14 bases of the junction unmatched. CDR3 in amino acids: CSASVAGVDQGHNEQFF. The DNA for the CDR3 is TGCAGTGCTAGTGTAGCGGGAGTGGATCAGGGACACAATGAGCAGTTCTTC.

This clone was found once. This sequence joins TRBV20-1 and TRBJ2-7, with D possibly TRBD2 on 6 matching bases. Germline V gives CDR1 DFQATT, CDR2 SNEGSKA (reference sequence). Between the trimmed V and J ends, which lost 3 bases and 5 bases, there was a span of 11 bases. The CDR3 covers 12 residues. The CDR3 sequence: CSASGPGDEQYF. CDR3 DNA sequence: TGCAGTGCTAGTGGCCCGGGGGACGAGCAGTACTTC.

V usage is TRBV28 and J usage is TRBJ1-2; TRBD1 matches 8 bases. V shed 8 bases and J 4 bases; nucleotides not matched to a gene: 6. The CDR3 extends over 13 amino acids. Germline CDR1 is MDHEN and CDR2 is SYDVKM. The chain's CDR3 is CASLAGGFYGYTF. CDR3 DNA: TGTGCCAGCTTGGCAGGGGGCTTCTATGGCTACACCTTC.

This clone was detected once. The chain couples TRBV18 to TRBJ2-7; 10 bases are a match to TRBD2. The CDR3 consists of 16 residues. In germline, CDR1 is KGHSH, CDR2 LQKENI. The V segment lost 6 bases and the J segment 2 bases; nucleotides outside the gene matches: 10. CDR3 sequence: CASSGQGAGGPYEQYF. The DNA of the CDR3 is TGTGCCAGCTCGGGTCAGGGAGCGGGAGGGCCCTACGAGCAGTACTTC. Using reference TRBV18 and TRBJ2-7 for the parts outside the CDR3, the full variable domain is NAGVMQNPRHLVRRRGQEARLRCSPMKGHSHVYWYRQLPEEGLKFMVYLQKENIIDESGMPKERFSAEFPKEGPSILRIQQVVRGDSAAYFCASSGQGAGGPYEQYFGPGTRLTVT.

The chain has TRBV5-1 and TRBJ2-3; 9 bases match TRBD1. Looked up from germline, CDR1 is SGHRS and CDR2 is YFSETQ. The CDR3 covers 14 residues. Trimming at V came to 2 bases and at J to 4 bases, leaving 2 bases not matched to a gene. The CDR3 loop reads CASSLTGGADTQYF. The CDR3 DNA follows: TGCGCCAGCAGCTTAACAGGGGGCGCAGATACGCAGTATTTT.